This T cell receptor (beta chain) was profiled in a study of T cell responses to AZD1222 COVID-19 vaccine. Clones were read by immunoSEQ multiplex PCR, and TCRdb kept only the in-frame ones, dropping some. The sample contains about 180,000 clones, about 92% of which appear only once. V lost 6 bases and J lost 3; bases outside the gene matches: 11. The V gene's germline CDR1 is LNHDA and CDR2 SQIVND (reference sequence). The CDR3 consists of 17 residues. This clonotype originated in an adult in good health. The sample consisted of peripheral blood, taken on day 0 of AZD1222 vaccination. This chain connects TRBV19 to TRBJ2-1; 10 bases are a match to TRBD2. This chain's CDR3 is CASSLAGEATVYNEQFF. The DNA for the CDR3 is TGTGCCAGTAGCCTAGCGGGAGAAGCGACGGTCTACAATGAGCAGTTCTTC.